This T cell receptor beta chain is drawn from a study of metastatic and nonmetastatic thyroid tumors. This clone was recorded at least ten times. Trimming took 0 bases from V and 3 from J, leaving 6 bases between them. CDR1 is SGHDT, CDR2 YYEEEE, per germline. This CDR3 has 14 amino acids. There were no patients who had received any treatment before thyroid surgery. TCRdb re-called clones via MiXCR from the PCR reads. The sample has around 30,000 clones; 10% to 14% are singletons. The sample comprised blood. The sequence was collected from a female donor with papillary thyroid cancer or a benign thyroid nodule (not recorded which). Some clones in this sample may be carry-over from other donors' samples. The chain couples TRBV5-6 to TRBJ2-2, with D uncertain. In DNA form, the CDR3 reads TGTGCCAGCAGCTTGGACTACTACACCGGGGAGCTGTTTTTT. Amino acids: CASSLDYYTGELFF. The full variable domain, its missing parts supplied by reference TRBV5-6 and TRBJ2-2, is DAGVTQSPTHLIKTRGQQVTLRCSPKSGHDTVSWYQQALGQGPQFIFQYYEEEERQRGNFPDRFSGHQFPNYSSELNVNALLLGDSALYLCASSLDYYTGELFFGEGSRLTVL.